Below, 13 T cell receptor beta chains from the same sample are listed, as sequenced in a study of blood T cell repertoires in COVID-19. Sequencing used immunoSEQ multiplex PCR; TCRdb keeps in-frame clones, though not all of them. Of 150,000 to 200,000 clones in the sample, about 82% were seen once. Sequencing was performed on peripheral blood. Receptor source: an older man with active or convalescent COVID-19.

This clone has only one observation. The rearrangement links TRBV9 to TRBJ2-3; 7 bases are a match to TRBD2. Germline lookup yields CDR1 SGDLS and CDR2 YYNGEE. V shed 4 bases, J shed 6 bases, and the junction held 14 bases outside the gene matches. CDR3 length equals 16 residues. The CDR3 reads CASSPTSSGLIDTQYF. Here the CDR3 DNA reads TGTGCCAGCAGCCCAACCTCTAGCGGCCTAATCGATACGCAGTATTTT.

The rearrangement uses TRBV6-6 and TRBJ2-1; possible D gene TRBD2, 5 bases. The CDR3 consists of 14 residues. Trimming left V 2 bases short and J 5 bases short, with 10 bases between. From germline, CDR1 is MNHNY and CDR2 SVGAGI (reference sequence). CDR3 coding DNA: TGTGCCAGCAGTTACGCTCCGGGAAACAATGAGCAGTTCTTC. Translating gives CASSYAPGNNEQFF.

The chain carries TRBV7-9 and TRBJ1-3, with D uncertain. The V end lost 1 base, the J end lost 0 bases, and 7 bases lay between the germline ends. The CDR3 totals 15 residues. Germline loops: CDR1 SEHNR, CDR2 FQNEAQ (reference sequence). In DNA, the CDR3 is TGTGCCAGCAGCTTAGTTGCACTCTCTGGAAACACCATATATTTT. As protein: CASSLVALSGNTIYF.

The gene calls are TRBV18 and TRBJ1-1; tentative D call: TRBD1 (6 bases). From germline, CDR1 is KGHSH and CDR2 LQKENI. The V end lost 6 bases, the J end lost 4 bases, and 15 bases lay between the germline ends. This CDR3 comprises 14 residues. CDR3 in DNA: TGTGCCAGCTCTACTACCCCGGACAGCACTGAAGCTTTCTTT. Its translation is CASSTTPDSTEAFF.

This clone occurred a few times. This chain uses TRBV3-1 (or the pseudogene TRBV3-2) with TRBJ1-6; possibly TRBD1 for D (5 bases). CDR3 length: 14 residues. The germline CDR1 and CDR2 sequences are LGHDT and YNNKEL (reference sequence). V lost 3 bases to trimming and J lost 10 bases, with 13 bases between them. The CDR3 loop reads CASSQGSGGSPLHF. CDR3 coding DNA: TGTGCCAGCAGCCAGGGATCGGGGGGGTCACCCCTCCACTTT.

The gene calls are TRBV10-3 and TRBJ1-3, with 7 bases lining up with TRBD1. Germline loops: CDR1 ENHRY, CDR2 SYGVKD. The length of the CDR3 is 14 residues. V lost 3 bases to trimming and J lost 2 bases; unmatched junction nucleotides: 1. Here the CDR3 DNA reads TGTGCCATCAGTGAAGACAGGGCTGGAAACACCATATATTTT. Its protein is CAISEDRAGNTIYF.

The CDR3 region is CSVSGNEQYF. The CDR3 coding sequence is TGCAGTGTGTCAGGAAACGAGCAGTACTTC. This chain joins TRBV20-1 and TRBJ2-7, with no clear D. Germline V gene data show CDR1 as DFQATT and CDR2 as SNEGSKA (reference sequence). CDR3 size: 10 residues. Deletions cut 7 bases from V and 5 bases from J, with 9 bases between.

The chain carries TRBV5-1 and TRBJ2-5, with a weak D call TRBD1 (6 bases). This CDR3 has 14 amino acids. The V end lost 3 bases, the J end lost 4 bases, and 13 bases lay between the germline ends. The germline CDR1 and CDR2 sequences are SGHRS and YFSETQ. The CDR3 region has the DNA TGCGCCAGCAGCTCTTCTGGGGGCGGAGAGACCCAGTACTTC. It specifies CASSSSGGGETQYF.

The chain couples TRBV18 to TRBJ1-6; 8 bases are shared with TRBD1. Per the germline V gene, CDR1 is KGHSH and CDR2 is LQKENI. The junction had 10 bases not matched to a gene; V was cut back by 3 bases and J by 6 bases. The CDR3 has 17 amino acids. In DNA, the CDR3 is TGTGCCAGCTCACCCCTCAGTCCGGGACAGGCTAATTCACCCCTCCACTTT. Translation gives CASSPLSPGQANSPLHF.

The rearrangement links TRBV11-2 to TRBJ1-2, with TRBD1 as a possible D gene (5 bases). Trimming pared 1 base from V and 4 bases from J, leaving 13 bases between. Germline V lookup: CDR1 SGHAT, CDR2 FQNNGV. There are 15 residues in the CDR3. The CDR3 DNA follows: TGTGCCAGCAGCTTAGTAACAGGAGGGAGCTATGGCTACACCTTC. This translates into CASSLVTGGSYGYTF.

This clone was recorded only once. In DNA form, the CDR3 reads TGTGCCAGCAGCTTAGATCTAGCGGGAGGACGGGATGAGCAGTTCTTC. This codes for CASSLDLAGGRDEQFF. The gene calls are TRBV7-9 and TRBJ2-1, with 11 bases fitting TRBD2. V dropped 1 base and J dropped 8; count of bases not matched to a gene: 7. Germline loops: CDR1 SEHNR, CDR2 FQNEAQ (reference sequence). The CDR3 covers 16 residues.

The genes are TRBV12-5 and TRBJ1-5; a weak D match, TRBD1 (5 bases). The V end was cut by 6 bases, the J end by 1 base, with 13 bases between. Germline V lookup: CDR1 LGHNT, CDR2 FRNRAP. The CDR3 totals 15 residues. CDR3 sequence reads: CASGPQGRSNQPQHF. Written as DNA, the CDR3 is TGTGCTAGTGGGCCCCAGGGAAGAAGCAATCAGCCCCAGCATTTT.

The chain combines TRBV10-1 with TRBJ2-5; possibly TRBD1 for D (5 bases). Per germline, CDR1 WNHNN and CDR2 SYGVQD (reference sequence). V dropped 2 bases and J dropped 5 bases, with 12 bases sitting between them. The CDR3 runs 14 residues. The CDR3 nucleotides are TGCGCCAGCAGTGAGACATTAGCAGGGGAGACCCAGTACTTC. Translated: CASSETLAGETQYF.